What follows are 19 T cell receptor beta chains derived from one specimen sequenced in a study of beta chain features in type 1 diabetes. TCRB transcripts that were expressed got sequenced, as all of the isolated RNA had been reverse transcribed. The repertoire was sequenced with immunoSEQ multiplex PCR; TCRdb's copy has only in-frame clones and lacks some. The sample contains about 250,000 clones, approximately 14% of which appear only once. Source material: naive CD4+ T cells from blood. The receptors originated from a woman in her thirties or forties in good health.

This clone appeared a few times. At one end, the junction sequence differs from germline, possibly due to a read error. The CDR3 nucleotides read TGTGCCATCAGTGAGAGAGGGAGCGGGGGGTCCGCAGATACGCAGTATTTT. It specifies CAISERGSGGSADTQYF. The V call is TRBV6-1, the J call TRBJ2-3; 9 nucleotides line up with TRBD2. In germline, CDR1 is MNHNS, CDR2 SASEGT. The CDR3 has 17 residues.

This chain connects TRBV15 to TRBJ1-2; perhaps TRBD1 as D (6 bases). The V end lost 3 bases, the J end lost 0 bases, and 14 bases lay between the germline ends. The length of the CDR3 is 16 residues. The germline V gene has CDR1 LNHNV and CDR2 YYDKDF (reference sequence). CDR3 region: CATSRGAAGANYGYTF. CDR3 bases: TGTGCCACCAGCAGGGGGGCAGCAGGGGCTAACTATGGCTACACCTTC.

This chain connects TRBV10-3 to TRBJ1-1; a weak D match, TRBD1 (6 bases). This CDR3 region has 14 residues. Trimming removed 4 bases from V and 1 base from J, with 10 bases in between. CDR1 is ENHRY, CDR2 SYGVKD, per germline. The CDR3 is CAISGTGRNTEAFF. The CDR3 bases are TGTGCCATCAGTGGAACAGGGAGGAACACTGAAGCTTTCTTT.

In nucleotides, the CDR3 is TGTGCCAGTAGTCCTAAGGTGCAGGGAATGGCCAAAAACATTCAGTACTTC. Amino acids: CASSPKVQGMAKNIQYF. The chain employs TRBV19 and TRBJ2-4, with D perhaps TRBD1 (5 bases). The germline V and J ends were trimmed by 5 bases and 1 base, with 18 bases remaining between them. The length of the CDR3 is 17 residues. Germline loops: CDR1 LNHDA, CDR2 SQIVND (reference sequence). The full variable domain, completed using reference TRBV19 and TRBJ2-4, is DGGITQSPKYLFRKEGQNVTLSCEQNLNHDAMYWYRQDPGQGLRLIYYSQIVNDFQKGDIAEGYSVSREKKESFPLTVTSAQKNPTAFYLCASSPKVQGMAKNIQYFGAGTRLSVL.

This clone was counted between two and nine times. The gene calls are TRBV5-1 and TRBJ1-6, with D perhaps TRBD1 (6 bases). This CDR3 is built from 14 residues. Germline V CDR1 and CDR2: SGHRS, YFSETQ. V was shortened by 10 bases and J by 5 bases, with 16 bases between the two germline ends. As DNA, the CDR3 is TGCGCCGCCTCCCGGGGGGGCGATAATTCACCCCTCCACTTT. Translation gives CAASRGGDNSPLHF.

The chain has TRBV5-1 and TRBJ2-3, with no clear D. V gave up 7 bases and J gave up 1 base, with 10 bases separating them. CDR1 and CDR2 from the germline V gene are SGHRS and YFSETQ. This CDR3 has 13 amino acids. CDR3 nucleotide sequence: TGCGCCAGCCAGTTACAAGGCACAGATACGCAGTATTTT. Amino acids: CASQLQGTDTQYF.

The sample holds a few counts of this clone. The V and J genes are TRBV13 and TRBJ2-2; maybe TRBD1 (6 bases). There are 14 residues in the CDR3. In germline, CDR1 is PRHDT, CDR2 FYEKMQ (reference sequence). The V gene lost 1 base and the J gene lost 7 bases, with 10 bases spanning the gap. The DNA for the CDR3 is TGTGCCAGCAGCTTAGCTCACAGGGACGGGGAGCTGTTTTTT. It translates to CASSLAHRDGELFF.

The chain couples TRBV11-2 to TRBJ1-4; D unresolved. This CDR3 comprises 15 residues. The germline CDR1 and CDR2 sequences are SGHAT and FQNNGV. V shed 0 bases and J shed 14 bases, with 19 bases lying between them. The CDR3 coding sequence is TGTGCCAGCAGCTTAGATCAGAGATTGCGGGGAGAGCTGTTTTTT. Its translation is CASSLDQRLRGELFF.

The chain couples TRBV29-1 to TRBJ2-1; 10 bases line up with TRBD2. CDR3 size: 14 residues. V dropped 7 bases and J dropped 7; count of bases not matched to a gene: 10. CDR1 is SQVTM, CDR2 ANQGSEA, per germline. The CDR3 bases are TGCAGCGGTGGGGGGGGACTAGCGCGTAATGAGCAGTTCTTC. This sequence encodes CSGGGGLARNEQFF.

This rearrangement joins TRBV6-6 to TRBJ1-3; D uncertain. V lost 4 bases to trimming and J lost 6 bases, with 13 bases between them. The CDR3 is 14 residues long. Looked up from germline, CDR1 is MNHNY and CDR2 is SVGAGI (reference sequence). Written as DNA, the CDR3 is TGTGCCAGCAGTTCCCCGGGGAATATAAACACCATATATTTT. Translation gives CASSSPGNINTIYF.

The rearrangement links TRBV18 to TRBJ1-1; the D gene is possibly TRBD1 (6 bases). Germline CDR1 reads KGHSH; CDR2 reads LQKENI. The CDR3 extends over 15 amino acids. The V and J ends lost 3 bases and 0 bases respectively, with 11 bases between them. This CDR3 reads CASSPTRGLNTEAFF. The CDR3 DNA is TGTGCCAGCTCACCTACCAGGGGTTTGAACACTGAAGCTTTCTTT.

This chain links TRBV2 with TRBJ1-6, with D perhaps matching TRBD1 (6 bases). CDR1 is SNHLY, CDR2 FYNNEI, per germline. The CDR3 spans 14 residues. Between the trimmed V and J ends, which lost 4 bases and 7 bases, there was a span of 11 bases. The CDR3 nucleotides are TGTGCCAGCAGTGCCACAGGGCAGAATTCACCCCTCCACTTT. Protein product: CASSATGQNSPLHF.

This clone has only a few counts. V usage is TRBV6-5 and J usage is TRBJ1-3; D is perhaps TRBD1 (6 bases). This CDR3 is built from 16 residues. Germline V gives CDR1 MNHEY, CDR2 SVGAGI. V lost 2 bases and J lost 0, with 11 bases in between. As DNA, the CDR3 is TGTGCCAGCAGTTACCAGGGGATCCGCTCTGGAAACACCATATATTTT. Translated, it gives CASSYQGIRSGNTIYF.

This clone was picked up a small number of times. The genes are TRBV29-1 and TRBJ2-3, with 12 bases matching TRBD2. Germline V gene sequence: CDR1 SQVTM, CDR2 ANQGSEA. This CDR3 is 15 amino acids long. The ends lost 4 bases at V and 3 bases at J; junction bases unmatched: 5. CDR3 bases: TGCAGCGTTGCCCTGACTAGCGGGGGAACAGATACGCAGTATTTT. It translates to CSVALTSGGTDTQYF.

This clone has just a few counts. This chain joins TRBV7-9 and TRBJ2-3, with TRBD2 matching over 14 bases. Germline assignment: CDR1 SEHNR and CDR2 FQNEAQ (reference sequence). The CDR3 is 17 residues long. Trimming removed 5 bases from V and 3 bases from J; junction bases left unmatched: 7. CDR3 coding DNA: TGTGCCAGCAGCCCCAGACTAGCGGGGGGGCGGACAGATACGCAGTATTTT. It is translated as CASSPRLAGGRTDTQYF.

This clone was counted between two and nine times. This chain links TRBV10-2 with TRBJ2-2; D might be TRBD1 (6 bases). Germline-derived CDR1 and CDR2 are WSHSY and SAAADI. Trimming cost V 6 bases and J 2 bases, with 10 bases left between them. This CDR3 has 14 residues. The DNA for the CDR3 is TGCGCCAGCAGGTGGGGGACAAACACCGGGGAGCTGTTTTTT. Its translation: CASRWGTNTGELFF.

The CDR3: CASNPHVDRPYGYTF. CDR3 coding DNA: TGTGCCAGCAACCCCCATGTGGACAGGCCCTACGGCTACACCTTC. The V and J genes are TRBV6-6 and TRBJ1-2, with TRBD1 identical over 7 bases. The V and J ends lost 7 bases and 8 bases, in that order; junction bases with no gene match: 16. This CDR3 has 15 residues. Germline V CDR1 and CDR2: MNHNY, SVGAGI (reference sequence).

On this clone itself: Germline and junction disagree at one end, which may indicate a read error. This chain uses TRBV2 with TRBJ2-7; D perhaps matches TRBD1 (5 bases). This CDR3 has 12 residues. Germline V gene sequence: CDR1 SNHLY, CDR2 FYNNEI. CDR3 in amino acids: CASSERTPDAHF. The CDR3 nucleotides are TGTGCCAGCAGTGAGAGGACACCTGACGCGCACTTC. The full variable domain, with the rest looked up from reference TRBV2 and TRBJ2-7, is EPEVTQTPSHQVTQMGQEVILRCVPISNHLYFYWYRQILGQKVEFLVSFYNNEISEKSEIFDDQFSVERPDGSNFTLKIRSTKLEDSAMYFCASSERTPDAHFGPGTRLTVT.

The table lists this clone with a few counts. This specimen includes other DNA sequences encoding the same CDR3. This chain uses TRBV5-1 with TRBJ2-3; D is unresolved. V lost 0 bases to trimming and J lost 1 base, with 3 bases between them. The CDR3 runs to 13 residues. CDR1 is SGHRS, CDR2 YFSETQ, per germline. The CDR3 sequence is CASSLAGTDTQYF. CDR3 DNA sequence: TGCGCCAGCAGCTTGGCGGGCACAGATACGCAGTATTTT.